This passage covers 13 T cell receptor beta chains from one sample sequenced in a study of cytomegalovirus exposure and HLA in healthy donors. The PCR made use of 60 Vbeta and 13 Jbeta primers. The repertoire was sequenced with immunoSEQ multiplex PCR; TCRdb's copy has only in-frame clones and lacks some. The sample carries 150,000 to 200,000 clones, over 60% recorded once. The material sequenced was PBMCs. These receptors all come from a female donor in good health and CMV-seronegative.

The chain recombines TRBV5-1 with TRBJ1-6; TRBD1 matches at 7 bases. Germline V gene lookup returns CDR1 SGHRS and CDR2 YFSETQ. The CDR3 spans 15 residues. The J segment lost 7 bases and the V segment lost 8 bases, leaving 12 bases of the junction unmatched. CDR3 sequence: CASATGGTENSPLHF. Written as DNA, the CDR3 is TGCGCCAGTGCAACCGGCGGGACAGAGAATTCACCCCTCCACTTT.

The chain combines TRBV7-2 with TRBJ1-3; perhaps TRBD1 as D (5 bases). The CDR3 totals 15 residues. Trimming left V 4 bases short and J 1 base short, with 11 bases between. Per the germline V gene, CDR1 is SGHTA and CDR2 is FQGNSA. CDR3 residues: CASSSTRGSGNTIYF. DNA of the CDR3: TGTGCCAGCAGCTCTACTCGGGGGTCTGGAAACACCATATATTTT.

The V and J genes are TRBV4-3 and TRBJ2-6, with TRBD1 matching over 7 bases. V shed 1 base and J 0 bases; nucleotides not matched to a gene: 9. CDR3 length equals 19 residues. CDR1 and CDR2 from the germline V gene are LGHNA and YSLEER. Here the CDR3 DNA reads TGCGCCAGCAGCCAAGCTGTCGGGGCAGGGGGCTCTGGGGCCAACGTCCTGACTTTC. Translating gives CASSQAVGAGGSGANVLTF.

Details on this clone: The sample holds other DNA sequences that translate to the same CDR3. The gene calls are TRBV29-1 and TRBJ2-2; possible D gene TRBD2, 6 bases. The V end was cut by 3 bases, the J end by 1 base, with 9 bases between. Germline V gives CDR1 SQVTM, CDR2 ANQGSEA. The CDR3 runs 14 residues. The CDR3 DNA follows: TGCAGCGTTGATCGGGGGTTGAACACCGGGGAGCTGTTTTTT. This encodes CSVDRGLNTGELFF.

This chain uses TRBV5-6 with TRBJ2-1, with 7 bases fitting TRBD2. Germline assignment: CDR1 SGHDT and CDR2 YYEEEE. This CDR3 region has 17 residues. J gave up 4 bases and V 5 bases, and 15 bases lay outside the gene matches. In DNA, the CDR3 is TGTGCCAGCAGTCCCCAACAAGCGGGAATGCCGTACAATGAGCAGTTCTTC. Amino acid sequence: CASSPQQAGMPYNEQFF.

CDR3 coding DNA: TGTGCCAGCAGCTTAGATGCAGGGAGGAGGTACCAGCAGTACTTC. It is translated as CASSLDAGRRYQQYF. This sequence joins TRBV7-9 and TRBJ2-7; weak D call: TRBD2 (6 bases). Trimming removed 1 base at V and 8 bases at J, with 18 bases between. Germline CDR1 is SEHNR and CDR2 is FQNEAQ (reference sequence). The CDR3 runs to 15 residues.

This clone was picked up one time. The genes are TRBV10-3 and TRBJ1-2; TRBD1 matches 8 bases. This CDR3 spans 14 amino acids. V trimming: 5 bases; J trimming: 3 bases; junction bases outside the gene matches: 5. CDR1 and CDR2 (germline): ENHRY, SYGVKD. The CDR3 region is CAISLGQGDYGYTF. The CDR3 DNA reads as TGTGCCATCAGTTTAGGACAGGGCGACTATGGCTACACCTTC.

This chain uses TRBV7-8 with TRBJ1-1; 7 bases are a match to TRBD1. Trimming at V came to 5 bases and at J to 4 bases, leaving 7 bases not matched to a gene. The germline V gene encodes CDR1 SGHVS and CDR2 FQNEAQ. The length of the CDR3 is 14 residues. The CDR3 DNA reads as TGTGCCAGCAGCCCGACCACAGGGGTCACTGAAGCTTTCTTT. Protein sequence: CASSPTTGVTEAFF.

The genes are TRBV21-1 and TRBJ2-2; the table's D call TRBD2 went unverified against the DNA. TRBV21-1 is labeled a pseudogene. The CDR3 runs 19 residues. CDR3 in DNA: TGTGCCAGCAGCAAAGAGGGACTAGCGGGGGGGCCCCGCACCGGGGAGCTGTTTTTT. It codes for CASSKEGLAGGPRTGELFF.

This sequence joins TRBV6-5 and TRBJ2-7; D perhaps matches TRBD1 (5 bases). The CDR3 totals 16 residues. Per the germline V gene, CDR1 is MNHEY and CDR2 is SVGAGI. V dropped 3 bases and J dropped 5 bases, with 20 bases sitting between them. CDR3 sequence: CASSYLSRGRVHEQYF. The CDR3 DNA sequence: TGTGCCAGCAGTTATTTAAGTAGGGGCAGGGTCCACGAGCAGTACTTC.

This chain joins TRBV18 and TRBJ1-4; tentative D call: TRBD1 (5 bases). Deletions cut 3 bases from V and 5 bases from J, with 13 bases between. Germline CDR1 is KGHSH and CDR2 is LQKENI. The CDR3 length is 15 residues. CDR3 amino acids: CASSPVPGLNEKLFF. The CDR3 nucleotides are TGTGCCAGCTCACCGGTTCCAGGGTTAAATGAAAAACTGTTTTTT.

This chain connects TRBV11-2 to TRBJ1-4; D uncertain. Trimming took 3 bases from V and 5 from J, leaving 16 bases between them. CDR3 length equals 16 residues. CDR1 and CDR2 (germline): SGHAT, FQNNGV. The CDR3 region is CASSLRSGGGNEKLFF. The CDR3 DNA sequence: TGTGCCAGCAGCTTGCGATCAGGTGGAGGGAATGAAAAACTGTTTTTT.

The chain uses TRBV5-5 and TRBJ2-3, with D maybe TRBD1 (7 bases). The germline V and J ends were trimmed by 2 bases and 0 bases, with 13 bases remaining between them. This CDR3 comprises 16 residues. CDR1 is SGHKS and CDR2 is YYEKEE in the germline V gene (reference sequence). The CDR3 coding sequence is TGTGCCAGCAGCTTCATGACAGGGACTAGCACAGATACGCAGTATTTT. It specifies CASSFMTGTSTDTQYF.